This T cell receptor (beta chain) was recorded in a study of T-cell memory formation after mild COVID-19. This clonotype was seen only a few times. What it binds is not known. Between the trimmed V and J ends, which lost 4 bases and 3 bases, there was a span of 7 bases. Germline CDR1 reads SEHNR; CDR2 reads FQNEAQ (reference sequence). CDR3 length equals 13 residues. Study-wide findings and caveats: Unconfirmed was the SARS-CoV-2 specificity of second-wave clones that peaked on day 37.

TCRdb processed the 5' RACE reads anew with MiXCR; each CDR3 protein has one entry. Of roughly 200,000 distinct CDR3 sequences in the sample, about 18% were seen once. The genes are TRBV7-9 and TRBJ2-1; D unclear. The sample consisted of PBMCs or a T cell subset sorted from them (not recorded which). The source is an adult woman who had mild COVID-19 (a few samples of this study predate the infection). Cell type and time point are not known. CDR3 sequence (DNA): TGTGCCAGCAGCTCGCTGGGCTACAATGAGCAGTTCTTC. It yields the protein CASSSLGYNEQFF.